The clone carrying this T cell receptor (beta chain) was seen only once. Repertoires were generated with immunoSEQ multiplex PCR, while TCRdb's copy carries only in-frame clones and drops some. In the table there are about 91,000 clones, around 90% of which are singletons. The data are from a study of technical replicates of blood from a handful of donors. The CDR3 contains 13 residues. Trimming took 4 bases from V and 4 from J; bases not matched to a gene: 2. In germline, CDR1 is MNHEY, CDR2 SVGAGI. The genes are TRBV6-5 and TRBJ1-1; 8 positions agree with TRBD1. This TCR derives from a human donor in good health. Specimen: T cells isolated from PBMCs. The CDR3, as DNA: TGTGCCAGCAGTTCAGGGGGCGGCACTGAAGCTTTCTTT. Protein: CASSSGGGTEAFF.